The sequence of this T cell receptor beta chain was determined in a study of cytomegalovirus exposure and HLA in healthy donors. Study-level findings and limits: Among the CMV-associated chains, a few were confirmed in vitro as specific for CMV antigens.

It was healthy bone marrow donors who served as donors. The CDR3 length is 15 residues. CDR1 and CDR2 from the germline V gene are SGHRS and YFSETQ. The V gene end was trimmed by 4 bases and the J gene end by 3 bases; junction bases not matched to a gene: 6. This clone has more than one count but fewer than ten. Its antigen is unknown. The PCR was carried out with 60 Vbeta primers and 13 Jbeta primers. Data came from immunoSEQ multiplex PCR; TCRdb stores just in-frame clones and leaves some out. The sample consists of 130,000 or so clones, approximately 8.7% of them appearing once. The chain couples TRBV5-1 to TRBJ2-1, with 8 bases matching TRBD2. The specimen sequenced was PBMCs. The receptor comes from a man aged 40-49 years in good health and CMV-seronegative. The DNA of the CDR3 is TGCGCCAGCAGCCCCTGGGGACTAGACTACAATGAGCAGTTCTTC. Protein sequence: CASSPWGLDYNEQFF.